The clone carrying this T cell receptor (beta chain) was counted between two and nine times. This record comes from a study of early T cells in non-severe SARS-CoV-2 infection. On the study more broadly: The study sequenced bulk RNA from unsorted whole blood, with chains unpaired.

Trimming at V came to 4 bases and at J to 4 bases, leaving 6 bases not matched to a gene. The CDR3 runs 15 residues. CDR1 is SGHTA, CDR2 FQGTGA, per germline. Attachment of unique molecular identifiers was made to individual cDNA molecules. One entry per CDR3 protein, called by TCRdb with MiXCR from the 5' RACE reads. The sample lists 48,000 or so distinct CDR3 sequences; approximately 13% were seen once. The chain has TRBV7-3 and TRBJ2-5; 10 positions agree with TRBD1. The sequencing input was whole blood. The receptor's source is an adult who was a healthcare worker with PCR-confirmed SARS-CoV-2 infection or an uninfected control (not recorded which). The CDR3 region has the DNA TGTGCCAGCAGCTGGGGACAGGGGTATGGAGAGACCCAGTACTTC. Translated, it gives CASSWGQGYGETQYF.